The 17 T cell receptor beta chains in this list originate from one sample, sequenced in a study of T cell responses to AZD1222 COVID-19 vaccine. Only in-frame clones appear in the TCRdb table, and some are missing; sequencing was by immunoSEQ multiplex PCR. Here the sample spans some 150,000 clones, 90% being singletons. The source material was peripheral blood, sampled on day 0 of AZD1222 vaccination. The receptors were sampled from an adult in good health.

CDR3 amino acids: CASSGQGATNEKLFF. CDR3 bases: TGTGCCAGCAGCGGACAGGGGGCCACTAATGAAAAACTGTTTTTT. V and J are TRBV9 and TRBJ1-4; 10 bases fit TRBD1. Germline trimming cut 3 bases from V and 2 bases from J; bases unmatched to any gene: 1. The germline V gene encodes CDR1 SGDLS and CDR2 YYNGEE. CDR3 size: 15 residues.

This rearrangement joins TRBV7-3 to TRBJ2-1; possibly TRBD1 for D (5 bases). V lost 4 bases, J lost 8 bases, and 18 bases lay in between. CDR3 size: 15 residues. Germline V gives CDR1 SGHTA, CDR2 FQGTGA. The CDR3 is CASSSIRAGFYEQFF. CDR3 coding DNA: TGTGCCAGCAGCTCTATTAGAGCAGGGTTTTATGAGCAGTTCTTC.

In its sample, this clone was seen once. The CDR3 DNA reads as TGTGCCACCAGTGCCGGGACAGGGGATGGCTACACCTTC. It yields the protein CATSAGTGDGYTF. The chain uses TRBV24-1 and TRBJ1-2; 10 nucleotides match TRBD1. This CDR3 is built from 13 residues. Germline V CDR1 and CDR2: KGHDR, SFDVKD. V dropped 5 bases and J dropped 6; count of bases not matched to a gene: 2.

The V gene is TRBV28, the J gene TRBJ1-2; D call uncertain. This CDR3 spans 14 amino acids. Trimming took 2 bases from V and 4 from J, leaving 11 bases between them. Germline-derived CDR1 and CDR2 are MDHEN and SYDVKM. CDR3 region: CASSLGAGLYGYTF. CDR3 DNA sequence: TGTGCCAGCAGTTTAGGCGCAGGCCTCTATGGCTACACCTTC.

Here the CDR3 reads CASSLTRVHEQYF. As DNA, the CDR3 is TGTGCCAGCAGTTTAACTCGGGTCCACGAGCAGTACTTC. The rearrangement joins TRBV27 to TRBJ2-7; unclear D gene. Trimming cost V 2 bases and J 5 bases, with 10 bases left between them. The V gene's germline CDR1 is MNHEY and CDR2 SMNVEV (reference sequence). This CDR3 comprises 13 residues.

Concerning this clone itself: Other DNA variants within this sample encode the same CDR3. This rearrangement joins TRBV18 to TRBJ1-2; TRBD1 agrees at 8 bases. This CDR3 spans 14 amino acids. CDR1 KGHSH and CDR2 LQKENI come from the germline V gene. J was trimmed by 5 bases and V by 3 bases; bases with no gene match: 5. Written as DNA, the CDR3 is TGTGCCAGCTCACCCAAAGGACAGGGTTATGGCTACACCTTC. It encodes CASSPKGQGYGYTF. The full variable domain, completed using reference TRBV18 and TRBJ1-2, is NAGVMQNPRHLVRRRGQEARLRCSPMKGHSHVYWYRQLPEEGLKFMVYLQKENIIDESGMPKERFSAEFPKEGPSILRIQQVVRGDSAAYFCASSPKGQGYGYTFGSGTRLTVV.

The rearrangement uses TRBV5-1 and TRBJ1-4; possible D gene TRBD1, 6 bases. The germline gives CDR1 SGHRS, CDR2 YFSETQ. The CDR3 contains 14 residues. The germline V and J ends were trimmed by 4 bases and 5 bases, with 12 bases remaining between them. The CDR3 region has the DNA TGCGCCAGCAGCCAGGACAGCCCGAATGAAAAACTGTTTTTT. Protein: CASSQDSPNEKLFF.

V gene TRBV14 combines with J gene TRBJ1-1; tentative D call: TRBD1 (6 bases). Trimming left V 1 base short and J 4 bases short, with 7 bases between. Germline CDR1 and CDR2: SGHDN and FVKESK. CDR3 size: 13 residues. CDR3 protein: CASSQAGVTEAFF. In DNA form, the CDR3 reads TGTGCCAGCAGCCAAGCAGGGGTCACTGAAGCTTTCTTT.

The V and J genes are TRBV3-1 (or the pseudogene TRBV3-2) and TRBJ2-7; D possibly corresponds to TRBD2 (5 bases). CDR1 and CDR2 from the germline V gene are LGHDT and YNNKEL (reference sequence). CDR3 length: 13 amino acids. V shed 0 bases and J shed 4 bases, with 7 bases lying between them. CDR3 sequence (DNA): TGTGCCAGCAGCCAAGAAACTAGGTACGAGCAGTACTTC. Its protein is CASSQETRYEQYF.

The chain joins TRBV3-1 (or the pseudogene TRBV3-2) to TRBJ2-1; 12 bases are shared with TRBD2. Germline-derived CDR1 and CDR2 are LGHDT and YNNKEL (reference sequence). V was pared by 0 bases and J by 2 bases, with 17 bases of the junction left unmatched. This CDR3 region has 22 residues. The CDR3 region is CASSQEGGGTGTSGRPYNEQFF. CDR3 nucleotide sequence: TGTGCCAGCAGCCAAGAAGGAGGAGGTACAGGAACTAGCGGGAGGCCCTACAATGAGCAGTTCTTC.

The chain uses TRBV7-8 and TRBJ2-3; D is possibly TRBD2 (6 bases). CDR3 length: 14 amino acids. Germline CDR1 and CDR2: SGHVS and FQNEAQ. V was pared by 6 bases and J by 2 bases, with 12 bases between. Here the CDR3 DNA reads TGTGCCAGCAGTGGGTGGGGGGACACAGATACGCAGTATTTT. It yields the protein CASSGWGDTDTQYF.

This chain uses TRBV6-5 with TRBJ2-2, with no clear D. The CDR3 contains 11 residues. Germline lookup yields CDR1 MNHEY and CDR2 SVGAGI. V lost 7 bases and J 6 bases, leaving 6 bases between the germline ends. The CDR3 region has the DNA TGTGCCAGCACCCAGTCCGGGGAGCTGTTTTTT. This sequence encodes CASTQSGELFF.

This clone was found once. The chain has TRBV27 and TRBJ1-2; 9 nucleotides agree with TRBD1. The trim removed 4 bases at V and 4 bases at J, leaving 7 bases unmatched. Germline CDR1 and CDR2: MNHEY and SMNVEV (reference sequence). The CDR3 is 15 amino acids. The CDR3, as DNA: TGTGCCAGCAGTTCGACAGGGGGGCCGATCTATGGCTACACCTTC. It specifies CASSSTGGPIYGYTF.

This clone was recorded once. This chain connects TRBV9 to TRBJ1-1, with 7 nucleotides matching TRBD1. CDR1 and CDR2 from the germline V gene are SGDLS and YYNGEE. J was trimmed by 1 base and V by 3 bases; bases with no gene match: 3. The CDR3 extends over 14 amino acids. CDR3 protein: CASSDQGGNTEAFF. For the CDR3, the DNA is TGTGCCAGCAGCGATCAGGGGGGGAACACTGAAGCTTTCTTT.

The chain employs TRBV4-3 and TRBJ2-7; perhaps TRBD2 as D (5 bases). Germline CDR1 and CDR2: LGHNA and YSLEER. Trimming took 0 bases from V and 0 from J, leaving 9 bases between them. The CDR3 is 15 residues long. CDR3 sequence: CASSQESLVSYEQYF. The CDR3 nucleotides read TGCGCCAGCAGCCAAGAATCACTAGTCTCCTACGAGCAGTACTTC.

The rearrangement joins TRBV7-8 to TRBJ1-3; possibly TRBD1 for D (5 bases). V lost 2 bases and J 4 bases, leaving 6 bases between the germline ends. CDR3 size: 13 residues. CDR1 is SGHVS and CDR2 is FQNEAQ in the germline V gene. CDR3 sequence: CASSLYRGNTIYF. The CDR3 DNA is TGTGCCAGCAGCTTATACAGGGGAAACACCATATATTTT. Supplemented by reference TRBV7-8 and TRBJ1-3, the full variable domain reads GAGVSQSPRYKVAKRGQDVALRCDPISGHVSLFWYQQALGQGPEFLTYFQNEAQLDKSGLPSDRFFAERPEGSVSTLKIQRTQQEDSAVYLCASSLYRGNTIYFGEGSWLTVV.

Notes on this clone: The junction shows a germline mismatch at one end, possibly a read error. The chain carries TRBV19 and TRBJ1-2; the D is unclear. Germline V lookup: CDR1 LNHDA, CDR2 SQIVND (reference sequence). CDR3 size: 15 residues. CDR3 protein: CASCINHGDSYGYTF. In DNA form, the CDR3 reads TGTGCCAGTTGTATAAACCACGGCGACTCCTATGGCTACACCTTC.